Listed here are 25 T cell receptor beta chains from one sample, sequenced in a study of OX40 agonist ivuxolimab in advanced cancers. Clones were sequenced by immunoSEQ multiplex PCR, and TCRdb holds only the in-frame ones, with some missing. Found here are 40,000 to 65,000 clones, about 88% of them singletons; the top ten hold roughly 1.5%. This specimen consisted of CD4+ or CD8+ T cells sorted from blood, obtained in a trial of the OX40 agonist ivuxolimab. The source of these receptors is an adult with an advanced solid tumor such as melanoma, head and neck, liver or kidney cancer.

The chain joins TRBV6-5 to TRBJ2-7; the match to TRBD1 covers 9 bases. The germline V gene has CDR1 MNHEY and CDR2 SVGAGI. The CDR3 loop spans 15 amino acids. The V and J ends lost 6 bases and 7 bases, in that order; junction bases with no gene match: 13. The chain's CDR3 is CASSQPGQGRGEQYF. The DNA for the CDR3 is TGTGCCAGCAGCCAACCGGGACAGGGAAGAGGGGAGCAGTACTTC.

The genes are TRBV10-3 and TRBJ2-1; TRBD1 is a possible D gene (7 bases). With 5 bases removed from V and 8 bases from J, the gap between germline ends came to 22 bases. This CDR3 contains 16 residues. Germline V lookup: CDR1 ENHRY, CDR2 SYGVKD. In DNA form, the CDR3 reads TGTGCCATCAGTTCCCCATCGGGACTTCAGGGGGATGAGCAGTTCTTC. It specifies CAISSPSGLQGDEQFF.

This chain uses TRBV15 with TRBJ2-5; perhaps TRBD2 as D (6 bases). CDR1 is LNHNV, CDR2 YYDKDF, per germline (reference sequence). CDR3 length: 15 amino acids. V lost 1 base, J lost 5 bases, and 14 bases lay in between. The CDR3 sequence is CATSRGNRLEETQYF. The CDR3 DNA reads TGTGCCACCAGCAGAGGCAATCGACTAGAGGAGACCCAGTACTTC.

J is TRBJ2-1 and V is TRBV6-6, with D maybe TRBD2 (7 bases). CDR1 and CDR2 (germline): MNHNY, SVGAGI (reference sequence). Trimming removed 9 bases at V and 3 bases at J, with 18 bases between. The CDR3 contains 15 residues. The CDR3 nucleotides are TGTGCCAGTAAGTTACGGCGGGGGCTCTACAATGAGCAGTTCTTC. It encodes CASKLRRGLYNEQFF.

A note on this clone: One end of the junction does not line up with germline, which may come from a read error. The chain uses TRBV5-1 and TRBJ2-5; 10 nucleotides align to TRBD1. CDR1 is SGHRS and CDR2 is YFSETQ in the germline V gene. This CDR3 is 17 amino acids long. This CDR3 is CAGSSRRDRGVQEAQYF. In DNA, the CDR3 is TGCGCCGGCAGCTCCAGAAGGGACAGGGGAGTTCAAGAGGCCCAGTACTTC.

DNA for the CDR3: TGCGCCACCGGTCCGGGACCCACGAACACTGAAGCTTTCTTT. Protein sequence: CATGPGPTNTEAFF. The chain combines TRBV5-1 with TRBJ1-1, with TRBD1 as a possible D gene (5 bases). V lost 9 bases to trimming and J lost 1 base, with 16 bases between them. The CDR3 loop spans 14 amino acids. From germline, CDR1 is SGHRS and CDR2 YFSETQ.

The chain couples TRBV6-1 to TRBJ2-7; possibly TRBD1 for D (5 bases). Germline CDR1 MNHNS, CDR2 SASEGT. The CDR3 consists of 13 residues. V was pared by 3 bases and J by 2 bases, with 8 bases between. The CDR3 is CASSESQAYEQYF. CDR3 in DNA: TGTGCCAGCAGTGAGTCACAGGCCTACGAGCAGTACTTC.

This chain uses TRBV28 with TRBJ2-7, with 8 bases identical to TRBD1. J gave up 2 bases and V 7 bases, and 7 bases lay outside the gene matches. CDR3 length: 14 amino acids. In germline, CDR1 is MDHEN, CDR2 SYDVKM. In nucleotides, the CDR3 is TGTGCCAGCACCCCGGGACAGGACACCTACGAGCAGTACTTC. It translates to CASTPGQDTYEQYF.

The gene calls are TRBV29-1 and TRBJ1-1; perhaps TRBD1 as D (5 bases). The CDR3 contains 13 residues. Between the trimmed V and J ends, which lost 4 bases and 4 bases, there was a span of 13 bases. Per the germline V gene, CDR1 is SQVTM and CDR2 is ANQGSEA. CDR3 protein: CSVGGGSSTEAFF. The DNA of the CDR3 is TGCAGCGTTGGGGGGGGATCGAGCACTGAAGCTTTCTTT.

The CDR3 DNA reads as TGTGCCAGCAGGGGAACCGGGGAGCTGTTTTTT. Protein product: CASRGTGELFF. This chain uses TRBV6-5 with TRBJ2-2, with no clear D. Looked up from germline, CDR1 is MNHEY and CDR2 is SVGAGI. The CDR3 extends over 11 amino acids. Between the trimmed V and J ends, which lost 6 bases and 5 bases, there was a span of 4 bases.

This clone is a singleton in its sample. The rearrangement links TRBV2 to TRBJ2-7; D perhaps matches TRBD1 (6 bases). Trimming cost V 5 bases and J 0 bases, with 14 bases left between them. Germline CDR1 and CDR2: SNHLY and FYNNEI. This CDR3 is built from 15 residues. The CDR3 here is CASSSRGESSYEQYF. The CDR3, as DNA: TGTGCCAGCAGTTCCAGGGGCGAGAGCTCCTACGAGCAGTACTTC.

The V gene is TRBV11-3, the J gene TRBJ2-5; D call uncertain. CDR3 length equals 13 residues. Trimming shortened V by 5 bases and J by 1 base, and 8 bases separated the two germline ends. Germline V gene data show CDR1 as SGHNT and CDR2 as YENEEA. DNA for the CDR3: TGTGCCAGCAGCCGAATGGGCCAAGAGACCCAGTACTTC. Its protein is CASSRMGQETQYF.

V is TRBV28 and J is TRBJ1-2; D may be TRBD1 (6 bases). Germline loops: CDR1 MDHEN, CDR2 SYDVKM. The CDR3 is made up of 14 amino acids. V dropped 6 bases and J dropped 10 bases, with 21 bases sitting between them. For the CDR3, the DNA is TGTGCCAGCAGGCCCGGGACACCAGTACTAGACTACACCTTC. This encodes CASRPGTPVLDYTF.

The V gene is TRBV9, the J gene TRBJ2-2, with D maybe TRBD1 (6 bases). The CDR3 spans 14 residues. With 4 bases removed from V and 2 bases from J, the gap between germline ends came to 9 bases. From germline, CDR1 is SGDLS and CDR2 YYNGEE. This CDR3 is CASSRDKNTGELFF. The CDR3 bases are TGTGCCAGCAGCAGGGACAAAAACACCGGGGAGCTGTTTTTT.

The CDR3 spells CASSATSGGPRRETQYF. CDR3 bases: TGTGCCAGCAGCGCTACTAGCGGGGGACCAAGACGGGAGACCCAGTACTTC. The V gene is TRBV7-8, the J gene TRBJ2-5; 11 nucleotides agree with TRBD2. V lost 5 bases, J lost 5 bases, and 13 bases stayed unmatched. CDR3 length: 17 residues. In germline, CDR1 is SGHVS, CDR2 FQNEAQ.

This chain joins TRBV5-4 and TRBJ1-6; D uncertain. CDR1 and CDR2 from the germline V gene are SGHNT and YYREEE (reference sequence). Trimming took 4 bases from V and 9 from J, leaving 14 bases between them. The CDR3 has 14 residues. CDR3 nucleotide sequence: TGTGCCAGCAGCACTGAGAGGACCGCTTCACCCCTCCACTTT. It codes for CASSTERTASPLHF.

The rearrangement links TRBV25-1 to TRBJ1-6, with D possibly TRBD1 on 6 matching bases. CDR3 length: 17 amino acids. Trimming removed 4 bases from V and 0 bases from J, with 13 bases in between. Germline V CDR1 and CDR2: MGHDK, SYGVNS. This CDR3 is CASSGRTGSSYNSPLHF. The CDR3 bases are TGTGCCAGCAGTGGTCGTACAGGGAGCTCCTATAATTCACCCCTCCACTTT.

The chain has TRBV6-1 and TRBJ2-7, with TRBD2 matching over 7 bases. This CDR3 contains 15 residues. With 4 bases clipped from V and 1 base from J, the junction kept 7 bases outside the gene matches. Germline lookup yields CDR1 MNHNS and CDR2 SASEGT. The CDR3 DNA sequence: TGTGCCAGCAGTGGCTCTAGAGCGGGATCCTACGAGCAGTACTTC. It codes for CASSGSRAGSYEQYF.

This clone was detected once. The chain has TRBV5-4 and TRBJ1-4, with TRBD1 identical over 7 bases. The CDR3 extends over 16 amino acids. CDR1 and CDR2 (germline): SGHNT, YYREEE (reference sequence). After removal of 4 bases from V and 1 base from J, the junction contained 7 bases not matched to a gene. The CDR3 loop reads CASSEGTARTNEKLFF. The CDR3 DNA is TGTGCCAGCAGCGAGGGGACAGCAAGAACTAATGAAAAACTGTTTTTT.

The V and J genes are TRBV6-1 and TRBJ1-5, with D perhaps matching TRBD1 (6 bases). Germline V gene sequence: CDR1 MNHNS, CDR2 SASEGT. V was cut by 7 bases and J by 6 bases, with 13 bases left in between. The CDR3 extends over 13 amino acids. Here the CDR3 DNA reads TGTGCCAGCATTAATCCAGGGGCTCAGCCCCAGCATTTT. Translated: CASINPGAQPQHF.

V usage is TRBV6-5 and J usage is TRBJ2-5, with D possibly matching TRBD2 (5 bases). The germline V gene encodes CDR1 MNHEY and CDR2 SVGAGI. The CDR3 is made up of 15 amino acids. The germline V and J ends were trimmed by 2 bases and 2 bases, with 12 bases remaining between them. The CDR3 nucleotides read TGTGCCAGCAGTTACCGAGGGAGTGGGCAAGAGACCCAGTACTTC. Protein: CASSYRGSGQETQYF.

The chain recombines TRBV7-3 with TRBJ1-5; D gene uncertain. V gave up 8 bases and J gave up 6 bases, with 14 bases separating them. This CDR3 is built from 13 residues. Germline V lookup: CDR1 SGHTA, CDR2 FQGTGA. The CDR3 DNA reads as TGTGCCAGCTCAAACCAGATGGGTCAGCCCCAGCATTTT. This gives the protein CASSNQMGQPQHF.

The CDR3 region has the DNA TGTGCCAGCAGTACCAGGGACGGTGCTTCCTACGAGCAGTACTTC. Its protein product is CASSTRDGASYEQYF. The rearrangement joins TRBV27 to TRBJ2-5; D is tentatively TRBD1 or TRBD2 (5 bases each). The J call is doubtful: the DNA matches TRBJ2-7 better. Germline CDR1 is MNHEY and CDR2 is SMNVEV (reference sequence). The length of the CDR3 is 15 residues.

The chain carries TRBV19 and TRBJ1-2; D is unresolved. Germline V lookup: CDR1 LNHDA, CDR2 SQIVND (reference sequence). With 4 bases removed from V and 2 bases from J, the gap between germline ends came to 8 bases. This CDR3 contains 13 residues. CDR3 residues: CASSKQINYGYTF. For the CDR3, the DNA is TGTGCCAGTAGTAAGCAGATAAACTATGGCTACACCTTC.

The CDR3 loop is CASSLAGPPLAYEQYF. The CDR3 region has the DNA TGCGCCAGCAGCTTGGCCGGACCGCCGCTCGCCTACGAGCAGTACTTC. The chain combines TRBV5-1 with TRBJ2-7; no clear D gene. The CDR3 is 16 residues long. Germline loops: CDR1 SGHRS, CDR2 YFSETQ. Trimming took 0 bases from V and 2 from J, leaving 15 bases between them.